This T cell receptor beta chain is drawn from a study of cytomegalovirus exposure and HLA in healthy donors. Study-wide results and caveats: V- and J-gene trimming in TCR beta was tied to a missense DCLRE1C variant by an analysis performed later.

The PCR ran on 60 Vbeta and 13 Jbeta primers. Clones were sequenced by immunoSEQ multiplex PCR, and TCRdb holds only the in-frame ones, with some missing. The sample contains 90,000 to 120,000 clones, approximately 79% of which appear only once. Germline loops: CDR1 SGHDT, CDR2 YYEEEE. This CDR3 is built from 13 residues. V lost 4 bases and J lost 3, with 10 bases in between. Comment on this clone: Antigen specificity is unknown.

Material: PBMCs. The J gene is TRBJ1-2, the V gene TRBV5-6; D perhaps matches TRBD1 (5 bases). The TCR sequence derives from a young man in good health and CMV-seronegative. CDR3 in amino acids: CASSPQGYYGYTF. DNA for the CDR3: TGTGCCAGCAGCCCCCAGGGATACTATGGCTACACCTTC.